This TCR beta chain was obtained from a study of blood T cell repertoires in COVID-19. Across the study: Samples of COVID-19 (acute and convalescent) were obtained from the United States, Italy and Spain. The cDNA or gDNA used as material had been derived from T cells, B-cell-depleted T cells, or PBMCs.

In the source study's methods: Reference gene primer amplification yielded estimated nucleated cell counts. TCRdb keeps only in-frame clones here, not all; method: immunoSEQ multiplex PCR. V and J calls and clone size are copied from that table; D and trimming were computed from the DNA. The profile shows 170,000 or so clones, 85% to 95% of them singletons. Sequencing was done on a sample of peripheral blood. The source is a man in his forties or fifties with acute or convalescent COVID-19.

CDR3: CASSIGLVDQPQHF. In DNA form, the CDR3 reads TGTGCCAGTAGTATAGGCCTTGTAGATCAGCCCCAGCATTTT. The chain uses TRBV19 and TRBJ1-5; D ambiguous. The CDR3 has 14 residues. Trimming shortened V by 1 base and J by 5 bases, and 9 bases separated the two germline ends. From germline, CDR1 is LNHDA and CDR2 SQIVND (reference sequence).